Below, 8 T cell receptor beta chains from the same sample are listed, as sequenced in a study of blood T cell repertoires in COVID-19. TCRdb's copy holds only in-frame clones and misses some; the assay was immunoSEQ multiplex PCR. The repertoire holds under 130,000 clones, with 87% as singletons. Sequenced material: peripheral blood. These receptors originate from a middle-aged man in a cohort sampled during active COVID-19.

This sequence joins TRBV4-1 and TRBJ1-2, with D unresolved. Per germline, CDR1 MGHRA and CDR2 YSYEKL. The CDR3 runs to 15 residues. Trimming removed 0 bases from V and 4 bases from J, with 12 bases in between. Written as DNA, the CDR3 is TGCGCCAGCAGCCAAGAAATCGACGGGTTCTATGGCTACACCTTC. It yields the protein CASSQEIDGFYGYTF.

This rearrangement joins TRBV7-6 to TRBJ2-2; 12 bases match TRBD2. In germline, CDR1 is SGHVS, CDR2 FNYEAQ. V lost 2 bases to trimming and J lost 6 bases; unmatched junction nucleotides: 16. CDR3 length equals 20 residues. The CDR3 is CASSLTTPRSSGGAPGELFF. The CDR3 DNA sequence: TGTGCCAGCAGCTTAACCACTCCACGTTCTAGCGGGGGGGCCCCCGGGGAGCTGTTTTTT.

The V gene is TRBV6-5, the J gene TRBJ1-2; TRBD1 matches 7 bases. Germline lookup yields CDR1 MNHEY and CDR2 SVGAGI. The V and J ends lost 6 bases and 4 bases, in that order; junction bases with no gene match: 8. This CDR3 is 14 amino acids long. This CDR3 reads CASRKGQTLYGYTF. The CDR3 coding sequence is TGTGCCAGCAGAAAGGGACAGACACTCTATGGCTACACCTTC.

The rearrangement uses TRBV7-9 and TRBJ1-3; TRBD1 matches 7 bases. Germline-derived CDR1 and CDR2 are SEHNR and FQNEAQ (reference sequence). This CDR3 comprises 14 residues. Trimming at V came to 5 bases and at J to 6 bases, leaving 7 bases not matched to a gene. This chain's CDR3 is CASSAGTAANTIYF. CDR3 sequence (DNA): TGTGCCAGCAGCGCGGGGACAGCCGCAAACACCATATATTTT.

The CDR3 DNA reads as TGTGCCAGCAGTGACAGGGGGGATTCACCCCTCCACTTT. It encodes CASSDRGDSPLHF. The chain employs TRBV6-1 and TRBJ1-6, with TRBD1 matching 7 bases. CDR1 MNHNS and CDR2 SASEGT come from the germline V gene. The CDR3 extends over 13 amino acids. Trimming at V came to 3 bases and at J to 8 bases, leaving 1 base not matched to a gene.

The chain has TRBV5-6 and TRBJ2-1; D not resolved. The V gene lost 1 base and the J gene lost 6 bases, with 14 bases spanning the gap. Germline CDR1 SGHDT, CDR2 YYEEEE. The CDR3 totals 15 residues. The CDR3 coding sequence is TGTGCCAGCAGCTTGTCTGACATCGGTGGCAATGAGCAGTTCTTC. The encoded protein is CASSLSDIGGNEQFF.

The chain combines TRBV5-4 with TRBJ1-4; 8 nucleotides line up with TRBD1. This CDR3 contains 14 residues. Germline V gene data show CDR1 as SGHNT and CDR2 as YYREEE (reference sequence). J lost 13 bases, V lost 4 bases, and 12 bases had no gene match. The CDR3 coding sequence is TGTGCCAGCAGCCCGGACAGGGAAACTACTAGACTGTTTTTT. Translation gives CASSPDRETTRLFF.

The V call is TRBV6-1, the J call TRBJ2-4; weak D call: TRBD1 (6 bases). The V end was cut by 2 bases, the J end by 6 bases, with 14 bases between. Germline V lookup: CDR1 MNHNS, CDR2 SASEGT. The CDR3 is made up of 15 amino acids. The CDR3: CASSETGLRGNIQYF. The CDR3, as DNA: TGTGCCAGCAGTGAAACAGGGTTGAGGGGAAACATTCAGTACTTC.